The clone carrying this T cell receptor (beta chain) was detected once. The antigen remains unidentified. This specimen belongs to a study of beta chain features in type 1 diabetes. Findings and limits, study-wide: Type 1 diabetes patients showed a moderate but significant shortening of TCRB CDR3s in all four CD4+ subsets.

The isolated RNA, all of it, was reverse transcribed, so expressed TCRB transcripts were what got sequenced. Clones were sequenced by immunoSEQ multiplex PCR, and TCRdb holds only the in-frame ones, with some missing. The sample includes approximately 150,000 clones, 50% to 70% of them seen just once. A single heparinised draw of approximately 0.12 L on average was taken per donor. The CDR3 loop spans 11 amino acids. The V gene lost 4 bases and the J gene lost 8 bases, with 6 bases spanning the gap. CDR1 and CDR2 (germline): SGHRS, YFSETQ. The sequence was collected from a young man with type 1 diabetes. V is TRBV5-1 and J is TRBJ1-4, with D hard to call. Specimen: naive CD4+ T cells from blood. In DNA form, the CDR3 reads TGCGCCAGCAGCCCGGTCGAAAAACTGTTTTTT. Translated: CASSPVEKLFF.